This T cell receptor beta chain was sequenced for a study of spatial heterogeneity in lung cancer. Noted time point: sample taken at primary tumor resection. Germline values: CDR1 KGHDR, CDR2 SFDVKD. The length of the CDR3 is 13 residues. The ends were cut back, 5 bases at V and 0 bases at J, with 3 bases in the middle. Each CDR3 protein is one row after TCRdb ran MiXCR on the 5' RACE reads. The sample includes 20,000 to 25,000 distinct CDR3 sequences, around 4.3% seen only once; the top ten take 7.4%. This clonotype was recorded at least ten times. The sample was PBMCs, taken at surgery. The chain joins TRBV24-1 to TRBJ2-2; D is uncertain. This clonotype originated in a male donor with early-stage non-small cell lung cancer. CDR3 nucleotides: TGTGCCACCAGTGGGACGAACACCGGGGAGCTGTTTTTT. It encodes CATSGTNTGELFF.